Only a few counts were recorded for the clone carrying this TCR beta chain. As yet, its antigen is unknown. Alongside a J-beta primer mix, a sample-barcoded 5' primer served in a second PCR lasting 7 to 11 cycles. Every sample produced at least 2.5 million CDR3-containing paired-end reads. One entry per CDR3 protein results from TCRdb running MiXCR on the 5' RACE reads. The data show 800,000 to 900,000 distinct CDR3 sequences, around two thirds seen once. This entry comes from a study of blood T cells in healthy people across ages. Study-wide context: Using template switching, researchers captured about one barcoded beta molecule for each two T cells. Broader study findings: Using unsorted PBMCs precluded a conclusive naive versus antigen-experienced comparison. Aged donors had fewer naive CD4+ cells and lower diversity than long-lived donors.

V was shortened by 5 bases and J by 2 bases, with 15 bases between the two germline ends. Germline assignment: CDR1 MDHEN and CDR2 SYDVKM. This CDR3 spans 15 amino acids. Sequences were obtained from blood. The TCR comes from a young man in good health. The rearrangement uses TRBV28 and TRBJ2-5, with D perhaps TRBD1 or TRBD2 (5 bases each). The CDR3 sequence is CASSRPGTVQETQYF. DNA for the CDR3: TGTGCCAGCAGTCGACCCGGGACGGTACAAGAGACCCAGTACTTC.